This T cell receptor (beta chain) stems from a study of CD8+CD57+ T cells in acquired aplastic anemia. Study as a whole: DNA from sorted CD4+ and CD8+ cells averaged around 3.2 ug.

Patients selected for sequencing had displayed CD8+CD57+ cell expansion by flow cytometry. TCR beta VDJ combinations and CDR3 sequences were profiled from genomic DNA. Each CDR3 protein is one row after TCRdb ran MiXCR on the reads. Of approximately 150,000 distinct CDR3 sequences listed, 60% to 80% were seen once; the top ten hold about 50%. V shed 5 bases and J 7 bases; nucleotides not matched to a gene: 6. This CDR3 spans 14 amino acids. Germline CDR1 SGHNT, CDR2 YYREEE (reference sequence). The specimen was sorted CD4+, CD8+, or CD8+CD57+ T cells (not recorded which) from PBMCs. The chain is built from TRBV5-4 and TRBJ2-1, with 10 bases fitting TRBD1. The TCR originated in a human donor with aplastic anemia. This CDR3 is CASRGQGIGNEQFF. CDR3 sequence (DNA): TGTGCCAGCAGGGGACAGGGGATAGGGAATGAGCAGTTCTTC.